Presented here are 4 T cell receptor beta chains from one specimen sequenced in a study of monozygotic twins with inflammatory bowel disease. TCRdb re-called the 5' RACE reads; every CDR3 protein appears as one record, without DNA. Found here are approximately 330,000 distinct CDR3 sequences; the top ten clones hold under 2.5%. The sample was blood. The receptors here all came from a human donor with ulcerative colitis or Crohn's disease, or a healthy co-twin of an affected twin (not recorded which).

The chain is built from TRBV5-5 and TRBJ2-7. CDR1 and CDR2 (germline): SGHKS, YYEKEE (reference sequence). The CDR3 has 12 amino acids. CDR3 loop: CASSPISYEQYF.

The chain couples TRBV7-9 to TRBJ1-3. The germline V gene has CDR1 SEHNR and CDR2 FQNEAQ (reference sequence). This CDR3 has 13 amino acids. The CDR3 here is CASSSFAGNTIYF.

V and J are TRBV20-1 and TRBJ1-1; the D gene TCRdb calls, TRBD1, cannot be checked with no DNA. There are 17 residues in the CDR3. The germline CDR1 and CDR2 sequences are DFQATT and SNEGSKA (reference sequence). The CDR3: CSARDLPGQGAGTEAFF.

This sequence joins TRBV28 and TRBJ1-2; TCRdb selects TRBD1, and the lack of DNA leaves this call unchecked. Germline CDR1 reads MDHEN; CDR2 reads SYDVKM. The CDR3 spans 14 residues. Here the CDR3 reads CTSSVGTANYGYTF.